Given below is one TCR beta chain in context. A read error may produce the germline difference seen at one junction end. The data are from a study of tumor and adjacent non-tumor tissue in lung cancer. CDR1 SGHRS and CDR2 YFSETQ come from the germline V gene. This CDR3 is 15 amino acids long. No cell sorting was done before RNA was extracted from the tissue. More than 3 cm separated this lung sample from the edge of the tumor. The library came from three nested PCR rounds adapted from ARM-PCR protocols. TCRdb used MiXCR to reprocess the multiplex PCR reads, holding one entry per CDR3 protein. Among 90,000 to 100,000 distinct CDR3 sequences, about 80% were seen once, and the ten largest hold roughly 33%.

The clonotype was recovered from a man between 60 and 70 years old with small cell lung cancer. Sequencing used distant non-tumor lung tissue. V and J are TRBV5-1 and TRBJ1-1; D not resolved. The CDR3 region is CPSSLVQRMKTEAFF. CDR3 sequence (DNA): TGCCCCAGCAGCTTGGTACAGAGGATGAAGACTGAAGCTTTCTTT. The full variable domain, rest sourced from reference TRBV5-1 and TRBJ1-1, is KAGVTQTPRYLIKTRGQQVTLSCSPISGHRSVSWYQQTPGQGLQFLFEYFSETQRNKGNFPGRFSGRQFSNSRSEMNVSTLELGDSALYLCPSSLVQRMKTEAFFGQGTRLTVV.